These 7 T cell receptor beta chains originate from one sample sequenced in a study of shared clonotypes between healthy human individuals. Sequencing was performed with immunoSEQ multiplex PCR; in TCRdb, only in-frame clones are kept and a portion is missing. The sample comprises roughly 2.2 million clones, 90% to 95% of which are singletons, and 0.39% rests with the top ten. Sequencing was performed on naive CD4+ T cells from PBMCs. The subset was: CD45RA+ positively selected. These receptors were collected from a man between 18 and 29 years old in good health. Some clones in this sample may be carry-over from other donors' samples.

The chain carries TRBV5-4 and TRBJ2-1; D may be TRBD1 or TRBD2 (5 bases each). Between the trimmed V and J ends, which lost 2 bases and 8 bases, there was a span of 17 bases. The CDR3 has 15 residues. From germline, CDR1 is SGHNT and CDR2 YYREEE (reference sequence). The CDR3 DNA reads as TGTGCCAGCAGCTTCGGAGGACACCCCTGGGATGAGCAGTTCTTC. Encoded protein: CASSFGGHPWDEQFF.

This chain uses TRBV5-1 with TRBJ1-1; 11 bases are a match to TRBD1. Losses at the gene ends were 0 bases for V and 1 base for J; bases not matched to a gene: 5. CDR1 is SGHRS, CDR2 YFSETQ, per germline. There are 17 residues in the CDR3. The CDR3 is CASSLAGTGGPNTEAFF. CDR3 coding DNA: TGCGCCAGCAGCTTGGCCGGGACAGGGGGTCCGAACACTGAAGCTTTCTTT.

The J gene is TRBJ2-1, the V gene TRBV28; 9 positions agree with TRBD1. CDR3 length equals 15 residues. CDR1 is MDHEN and CDR2 is SYDVKM in the germline V gene. The V gene end was trimmed by 5 bases and the J gene end by 6 bases; junction bases not matched to a gene: 8. The CDR3 bases are TGTGCCAGCAGTCCAGGGGACAGGGATGGCAATGAGCAGTTCTTC. This encodes CASSPGDRDGNEQFF.

The V gene is TRBV7-2, the J gene TRBJ2-7; 11 bases line up with TRBD1. Germline V gene lookup returns CDR1 SGHTA and CDR2 FQGNSA. The V gene end was trimmed by 5 bases and the J gene end by 4 bases; junction bases not matched to a gene: 7. The CDR3 spans 15 residues. The CDR3 sequence: CASSAGQGAWYEQYF. For the CDR3, the DNA is TGTGCCAGCAGCGCTGGACAGGGGGCGTGGTACGAGCAGTACTTC.

The J gene is TRBJ1-5, the V gene TRBV19, with TRBD1 as a possible D gene (5 bases). This CDR3 region has 16 residues. The germline V and J ends were trimmed by 5 bases and 2 bases, with 16 bases remaining between them. CDR1 is LNHDA and CDR2 is SQIVND in the germline V gene (reference sequence). CDR3 sequence reads: CASSGGLLGGNQPQHF. CDR3 DNA sequence: TGTGCCAGTAGTGGGGGACTTCTTGGGGGCAATCAGCCCCAGCATTTT.

This clone was recorded once. The chain joins TRBV5-1 to TRBJ1-4; 10 bases align to TRBD1. Trimming took 6 bases from V and 7 from J; bases not matched to a gene: 6. Looked up from germline, CDR1 is SGHRS and CDR2 is YFSETQ. CDR3 size: 14 residues. The chain's CDR3 is CASTPGQGPEKLFF. For the CDR3, the DNA is TGCGCCAGCACCCCGGGACAGGGGCCTGAAAAACTGTTTTTT.

CDR3 nucleotides: TGCGCCAGCAGCCAAGGACAGGGGGTGTGGGGCTACACCTTC. Translating it yields CASSQGQGVWGYTF. The J gene is TRBJ1-2, the V gene TRBV4-1, with 9 bases matching TRBD1. CDR3 length: 14 amino acids. J lost 8 bases, V lost 1 base, and 5 bases had no gene match. Per germline, CDR1 MGHRA and CDR2 YSYEKL.